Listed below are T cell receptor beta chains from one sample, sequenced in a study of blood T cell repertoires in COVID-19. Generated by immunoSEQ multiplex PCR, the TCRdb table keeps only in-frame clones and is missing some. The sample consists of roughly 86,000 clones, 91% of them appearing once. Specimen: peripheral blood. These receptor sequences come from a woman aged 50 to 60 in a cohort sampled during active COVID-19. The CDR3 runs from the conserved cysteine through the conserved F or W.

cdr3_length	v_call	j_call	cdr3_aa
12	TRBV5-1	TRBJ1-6	CASSTGNSPLHF
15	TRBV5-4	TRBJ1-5	CASSEDRGQDQPQHF
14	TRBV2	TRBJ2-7	CASIRGEGSYEQYF
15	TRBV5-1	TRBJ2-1	CASSQSGWPYNEQFF
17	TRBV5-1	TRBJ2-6	CASSFSGGGGGANVLTF
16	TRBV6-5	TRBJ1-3	CASSFLTASSGNTIYF
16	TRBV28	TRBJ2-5	CASSSPTGVIEETQYF
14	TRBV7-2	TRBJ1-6	CASSLGRLDGPLHF
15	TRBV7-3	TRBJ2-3	CASSLNGLAADTQYF
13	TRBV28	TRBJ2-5	CASSLPGEETQYF
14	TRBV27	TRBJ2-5	CASSFHARQETQYF
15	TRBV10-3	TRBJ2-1	CAISITSGGHNEQFF
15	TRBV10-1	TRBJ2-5	CASSELSGGRETQYF
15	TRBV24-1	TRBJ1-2	CATSDRDRGNYGYTF
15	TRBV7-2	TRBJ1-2	CASSLGSGGNYGYTF
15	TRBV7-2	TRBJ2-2	CASSSGRGETGELFF
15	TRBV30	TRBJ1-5	CAWSTGGAVGQPQHF
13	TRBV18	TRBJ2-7	CASSPLEEGEQYF
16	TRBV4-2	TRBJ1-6	CASSRAQGADNSPLHF
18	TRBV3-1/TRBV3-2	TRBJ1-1	CASSQAPATGQGGTEAFF
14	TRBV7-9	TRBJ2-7	CASSSGQTYVGQYF
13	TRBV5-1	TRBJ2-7	CASSLAPTYEQYF
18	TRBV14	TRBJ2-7	CASSQAPFRIGGAYEQYF
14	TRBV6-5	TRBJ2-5	CASLDRMGQETQYF
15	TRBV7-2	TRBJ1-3	CASSPDRVTGNTIYF
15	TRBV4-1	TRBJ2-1	CASSQEGTSGSRKFF
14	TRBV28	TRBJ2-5	CASSFTGGRETQYF
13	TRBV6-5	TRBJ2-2	CASQSGVAGELFF
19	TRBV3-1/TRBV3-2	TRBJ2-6	CASSPRLAGGVSGANVLTF
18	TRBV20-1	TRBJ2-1	CSASGTSGRGYSYNEQFF
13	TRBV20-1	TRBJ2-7	CSASYGLAYEQYF
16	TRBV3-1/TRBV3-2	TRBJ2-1	CASSPGTSGSRNEQFF
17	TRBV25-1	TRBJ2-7	CASSAASGRARTYEQYF
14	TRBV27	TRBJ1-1	CASSPYRAWAEAFF
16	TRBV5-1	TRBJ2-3	CASSLGASGKTDTQYF
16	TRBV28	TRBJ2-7	CASSLPREALSYEQYF
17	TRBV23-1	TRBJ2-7	CASSDTTNRDRAYEQYF
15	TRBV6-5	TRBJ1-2	CASSLGQLTNYGYTF
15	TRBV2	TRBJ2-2	CASSPGLSHTGELFF
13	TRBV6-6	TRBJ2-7	CATRRSGAGEQYF
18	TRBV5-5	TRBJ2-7	CASSFPQKPGQGIYEQYF
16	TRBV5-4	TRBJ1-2	CASSLAGGQGAGGYTF
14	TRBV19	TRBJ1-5	CASSGTGDNQPQHF
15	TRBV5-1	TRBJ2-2	CASSFQGRNTGELFF
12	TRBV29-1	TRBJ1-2	CSVGNDYYGYTF
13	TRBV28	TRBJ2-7	CASRSTGNYEQYF